This TCR beta chain was sequenced for a study of tumor-infiltrating lymphocytes in localized non-small cell lung cancer. Across the whole study: Tumor tissue and non-adjacent uninvolved lung came from each patient.

Germline CDR1 is MNHEY and CDR2 is SVGAGI. The CDR3 is 11 residues long. V was pared by 8 bases and J by 4 bases, with 8 bases between. Profiled with immunoSEQ multiplex PCR; TCRdb holds only in-frame clones, not every one. The sample has fewer than 20,000 clones, about three quarters seen once. The sample holds a few counts of this clone. The rearrangement joins TRBV6-5 to TRBJ1-1; the D gene is possibly TRBD1 (5 bases). This receptor was taken from a human donor with non-small cell lung cancer. The sample comprised lung tumor tissue. The CDR3 DNA reads TGTGCCAGCCTGCAGGGCACTGAAGCTTTCTTT. Translating it yields CASLQGTEAFF.